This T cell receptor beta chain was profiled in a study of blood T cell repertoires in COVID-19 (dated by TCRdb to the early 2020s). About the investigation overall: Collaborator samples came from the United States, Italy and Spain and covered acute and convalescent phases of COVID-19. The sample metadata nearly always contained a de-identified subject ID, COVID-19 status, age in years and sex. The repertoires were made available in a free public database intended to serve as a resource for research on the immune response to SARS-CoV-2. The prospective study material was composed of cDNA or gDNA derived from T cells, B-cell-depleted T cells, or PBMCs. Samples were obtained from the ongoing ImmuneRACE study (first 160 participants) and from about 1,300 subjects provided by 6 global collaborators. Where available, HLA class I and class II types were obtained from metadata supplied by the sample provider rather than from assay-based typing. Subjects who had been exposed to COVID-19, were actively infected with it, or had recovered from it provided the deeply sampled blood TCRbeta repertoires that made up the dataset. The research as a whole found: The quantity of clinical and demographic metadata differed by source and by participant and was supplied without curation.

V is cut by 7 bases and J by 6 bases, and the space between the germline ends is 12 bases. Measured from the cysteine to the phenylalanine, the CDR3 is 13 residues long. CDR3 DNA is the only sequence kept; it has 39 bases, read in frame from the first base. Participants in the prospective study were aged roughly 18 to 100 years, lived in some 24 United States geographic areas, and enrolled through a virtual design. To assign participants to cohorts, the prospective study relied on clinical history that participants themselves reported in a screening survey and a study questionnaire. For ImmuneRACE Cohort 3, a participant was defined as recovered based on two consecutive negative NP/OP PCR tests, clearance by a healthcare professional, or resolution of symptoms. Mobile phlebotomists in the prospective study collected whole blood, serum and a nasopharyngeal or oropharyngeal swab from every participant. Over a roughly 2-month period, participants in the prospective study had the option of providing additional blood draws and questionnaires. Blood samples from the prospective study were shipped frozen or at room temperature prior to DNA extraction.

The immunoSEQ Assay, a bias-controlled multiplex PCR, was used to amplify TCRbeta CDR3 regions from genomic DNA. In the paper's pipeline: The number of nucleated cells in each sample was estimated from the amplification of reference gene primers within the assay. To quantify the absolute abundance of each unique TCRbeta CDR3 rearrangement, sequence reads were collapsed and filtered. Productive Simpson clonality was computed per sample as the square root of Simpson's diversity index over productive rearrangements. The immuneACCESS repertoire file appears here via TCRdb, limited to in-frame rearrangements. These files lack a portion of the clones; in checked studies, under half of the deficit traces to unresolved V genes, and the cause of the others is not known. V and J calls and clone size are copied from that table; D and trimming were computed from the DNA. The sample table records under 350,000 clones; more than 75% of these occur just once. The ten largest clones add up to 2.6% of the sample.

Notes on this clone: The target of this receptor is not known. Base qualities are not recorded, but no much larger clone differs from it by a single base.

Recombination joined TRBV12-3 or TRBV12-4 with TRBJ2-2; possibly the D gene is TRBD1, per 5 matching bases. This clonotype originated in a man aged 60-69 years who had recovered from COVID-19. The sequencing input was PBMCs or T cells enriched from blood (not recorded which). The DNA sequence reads TGTGCCAGCACCCGGCGGACATCCGGGGAGCTGTTTTTT. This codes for CASTRRTSGELFF.